Included here is one T cell receptor (beta chain) sequence, with context. The antigen is undetermined. An end of the junction differs from the germline gene, which may be a read error. The CDR3 extends over 18 amino acids. Germline-derived CDR1 and CDR2 are LGHNA and YSLEER. TCRdb independently ran MiXCR on the reads; one entry per CDR3 protein. In the table there are roughly 730,000 distinct CDR3 sequences, around a third of which are singletons. The data derive from a study of T cell repertoires in cytomegalovirus infection. Study-wide findings and caveats: The ex vivo response was dominated by HLA-C-restricted CMV-specific TCR beta clonotypes.

The sequence came from a human donor in good health (CMV status not recorded). Some clones in this sample may be carry-over from other donors' samples. The J gene is TRBJ2-2, the V gene TRBV4-3; D unresolved. The sample was cultured PBMCs, taken from culture after CMV antigen stimulation. The CDR3 DNA sequence: TGCGCCAGCAGCCAAGGGGTTATGAGCGCGGCGAATACCGGGGAGCTGTTTTTT. As protein: CASSQGVMSAANTGELFF.